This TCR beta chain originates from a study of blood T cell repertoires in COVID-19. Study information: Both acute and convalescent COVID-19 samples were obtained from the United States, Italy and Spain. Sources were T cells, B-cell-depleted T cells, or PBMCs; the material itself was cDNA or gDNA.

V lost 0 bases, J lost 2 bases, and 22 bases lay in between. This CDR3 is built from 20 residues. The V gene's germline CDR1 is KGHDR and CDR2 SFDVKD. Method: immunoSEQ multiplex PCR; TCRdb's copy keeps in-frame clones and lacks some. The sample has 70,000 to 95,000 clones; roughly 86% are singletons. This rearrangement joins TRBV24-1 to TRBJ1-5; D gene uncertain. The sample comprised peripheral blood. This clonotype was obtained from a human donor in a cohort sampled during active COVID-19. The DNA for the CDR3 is TGTGCCACCAGTGATTTGCCCGGAGTTCAAGGGAAGGAGGGCAATCAGCCCCAGCATTTT. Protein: CATSDLPGVQGKEGNQPQHF.